These 28 T cell receptor beta chains came from one sample sequenced in a study of cytomegalovirus exposure and HLA in healthy donors. Use of 60 Vbeta and 13 Jbeta primers characterized the PCR. The repertoire was sequenced with immunoSEQ multiplex PCR; TCRdb's copy has only in-frame clones and lacks some. The table gives just over 200,000 clones; the top ten clones make up about 1.1% of it. The sample was PBMCs. The receptors originated from a girl aged 2-9 years in good health and CMV-seropositive.

The chain carries TRBV5-4 and TRBJ1-1, with D possibly TRBD1 on 5 matching bases. V lost 1 base, J lost 1 base, and 8 bases lay in between. Looked up from germline, CDR1 is SGHNT and CDR2 is YYREEE (reference sequence). The length of the CDR3 is 14 residues. The CDR3 sequence: CASSLTGRNTEAFF. CDR3 in DNA: TGTGCCAGCAGCTTGACAGGACGGAACACTGAAGCTTTCTTT.

The V gene is TRBV25-1, the J gene TRBJ1-2; 9 bases align to TRBD1. J lost 4 bases, V lost 1 base, and 1 base had no gene match. This CDR3 spans 14 amino acids. Germline loops: CDR1 MGHDK, CDR2 SYGVNS. For the CDR3, the DNA is TGTGCCAGCAGTGAATGGGACAGGGCCTATGGCTACACCTTC. It specifies CASSEWDRAYGYTF.

The chain couples TRBV9 to TRBJ2-7; 8 nucleotides line up with TRBD2. The CDR3 runs 16 residues. Germline values: CDR1 SGDLS, CDR2 YYNGEE. Unmatched junction bases numbered 11, after V lost 4 bases and J lost 2 bases. As DNA, the CDR3 is TGTGCCAGCAGCTTACAGCCTTTAGCGGGACCCTACGAGCAGTACTTC. It translates to CASSLQPLAGPYEQYF.

The rearrangement joins TRBV10-3 to TRBJ2-1; 9 nucleotides line up with TRBD2. The V and J ends lost 8 bases and 2 bases, in that order; junction bases with no gene match: 4. Germline CDR1 reads ENHRY; CDR2 reads SYGVKD. The CDR3 has 14 amino acids. CDR3 sequence reads: CAIRGRGTYNEQFF. CDR3 DNA sequence: TGTGCCATCCGCGGGAGGGGGACCTACAATGAGCAGTTCTTC.

This chain uses TRBV7-9 with TRBJ2-1; TRBD2 matches 12 bases. Germline loops: CDR1 SEHNR, CDR2 FQNEAQ (reference sequence). The CDR3 length is 15 residues. V lost 4 bases to trimming and J lost 10 bases; unmatched junction nucleotides: 8. The CDR3 here is CASSSTSGSAREQFF. The CDR3 DNA reads TGTGCCAGCAGCTCGACTAGCGGGAGCGCCAGGGAGCAGTTCTTC.

The chain recombines TRBV4-2 with TRBJ2-5, with 14 nucleotides matching TRBD2. The CDR3 totals 18 residues. V shed 3 bases, J shed 5 bases, and the junction held 11 bases outside the gene matches. Per the germline V gene, CDR1 is LGHNA and CDR2 is YNFKEQ. The CDR3, as DNA: TGTGCCAGCAGCCAGGGGACTAGCGGGAGTTCGGGCACGGAGACCCAGTACTTC. It yields the protein CASSQGTSGSSGTETQYF.

The chain recombines TRBV6-1 with TRBJ2-1; TRBD2 aligns across 10 bases. Germline V gene sequence: CDR1 MNHNS, CDR2 SASEGT. Trimming removed 4 bases from V and 3 bases from J; junction bases left unmatched: 3. CDR3 length: 15 residues. The DNA of the CDR3 is TGTGCCAGCAGTGTAACTAGCGGGAACTACAATGAGCAGTTCTTC. Translation gives CASSVTSGNYNEQFF.

The chain has TRBV15 and TRBJ2-7; D might be TRBD1 (6 bases). The CDR3 is 16 residues long. V was pared by 3 bases and J by 3 bases, with 18 bases between. Looked up from germline, CDR1 is LNHNV and CDR2 is YYDKDF (reference sequence). The CDR3 bases are TGTGCCACCAGCAGGGTTGTAGGGGCAGGGGACTACGAGCAGTACTTC. Amino acids: CATSRVVGAGDYEQYF.

The chain's CDR3 is CASSVAPGMGETQYF. The CDR3 DNA reads TGTGCCAGCAGCGTAGCGCCAGGGATGGGTGAGACCCAGTACTTC. The gene calls are TRBV9 and TRBJ2-5, with D possibly TRBD1 on 5 matching bases. Trimming took off 0 bases at V and 5 bases at J, with 14 bases between the two ends. The germline V gene encodes CDR1 SGDLS and CDR2 YYNGEE. The CDR3 covers 15 residues.

The CDR3 reads CASRWGQANEQFF. DNA of the CDR3: TGTGCCAGCAGGTGGGGACAGGCCAATGAGCAGTTCTTC. The chain is built from TRBV7-2 and TRBJ2-1; 8 bases align to TRBD1. The CDR3 consists of 13 residues. With V trimmed by 6 bases and J by 6 bases, 4 bases remained unmatched. Germline CDR1 and CDR2: SGHTA and FQGNSA.

CDR3 DNA: TGTGCCAGCAGTGCCCGACAGGCCTCTAACTATGGCTACACCTTC. Amino acids: CASSARQASNYGYTF. The rearrangement links TRBV6-1 to TRBJ1-2; the D gene is possibly TRBD1 (6 bases). Trimming cost V 4 bases and J 0 bases, with 12 bases left between them. Germline V lookup: CDR1 MNHNS, CDR2 SASEGT. The CDR3 runs to 15 residues.

CDR3 sequence: CASAPEREVRNEQFF. The DNA of the CDR3 is TGTGCCAGCGCTCCTGAGCGGGAGGTTCGGAATGAGCAGTTCTTC. This chain links TRBV11-2 with TRBJ2-1; 9 nucleotides line up with TRBD2. The CDR3 is 15 residues long. The trim removed 8 bases at V and 7 bases at J, leaving 12 bases unmatched. Germline assignment: CDR1 SGHAT and CDR2 FQNNGV.

This chain links TRBV6-1 with TRBJ2-3, with D possibly being TRBD2 (5 bases). The CDR3 contains 16 residues. The V end was cut by 2 bases, the J end by 2 bases, with 14 bases between. Per germline, CDR1 MNHNS and CDR2 SASEGT. The CDR3 here is CASSEKIGLHTDTQYF. The CDR3 DNA reads TGTGCCAGCAGTGAAAAAATCGGACTCCACACAGATACGCAGTATTTT.

The chain carries TRBV7-9 and TRBJ1-3; D call uncertain. The length of the CDR3 is 13 residues. Germline V gene data show CDR1 as SEHNR and CDR2 as FQNEAQ (reference sequence). Trimming stripped 1 base from V and 8 bases from J, with 9 bases between. The CDR3 spells CASSLEWEDTIYF. The CDR3 DNA reads as TGTGCCAGCAGCTTAGAGTGGGAGGACACCATATATTTT.

The chain couples TRBV5-6 to TRBJ2-7, with a tentative D call TRBD1 (6 bases). Germline CDR1 and CDR2: SGHDT and YYEEEE. The CDR3 has 14 amino acids. Trimming shortened V by 0 bases and J by 3 bases, and 10 bases separated the two germline ends. CDR3: CASSLEQGNYEQYF. CDR3 DNA sequence: TGTGCCAGCAGCTTGGAACAGGGCAACTACGAGCAGTACTTC.

The chain combines TRBV18 with TRBJ1-2; no definite D call. The CDR3 loop spans 15 amino acids. With 2 bases removed from V and 0 bases from J, the gap between germline ends came to 10 bases. Germline loops: CDR1 KGHSH, CDR2 LQKENI. Here the CDR3 reads CASSPSLQPNYGYTF. The CDR3 region has the DNA TGTGCCAGCTCACCATCCCTACAGCCTAACTATGGCTACACCTTC.

V gene TRBV6-6 combines with J gene TRBJ2-1, with 10 bases matching TRBD1. The V gene end was trimmed by 5 bases and the J gene end by 9 bases; junction bases not matched to a gene: 7. Germline loops: CDR1 MNHNY, CDR2 SVGAGI (reference sequence). CDR3 size: 14 residues. In DNA form, the CDR3 reads TGTGCCAGCAGTCCGGGACAGGGGATGGGTGAGCAGTTCTTC. This encodes CASSPGQGMGEQFF.

This chain joins TRBV7-9 and TRBJ2-1; perhaps TRBD2 as D (5 bases). Germline lookup yields CDR1 SEHNR and CDR2 FQNEAQ (reference sequence). Between the trimmed V and J ends, which lost 0 bases and 3 bases, there was a span of 9 bases. This CDR3 contains 15 residues. CDR3 nucleotides: TGTGCCAGCAGCTTAGCGGGGAGCTACTACAATGAGCAGTTCTTC. Its translation is CASSLAGSYYNEQFF. Full variable domain (missing parts from reference TRBV7-9 and TRBJ2-1): DTGVSQNPRHKITKRGQNVTFRCDPISEHNRLYWYRQTLGQGPEFLTYFQNEAQLEKSRLLSDRFSAERPKGSFSTLEIQRTEQGDSAMYLCASSLAGSYYNEQFFGPGTRLTVL.

J is TRBJ2-4 and V is TRBV30; perhaps TRBD2 as D (5 bases). CDR1 is GTSNPN and CDR2 is SVGIG in the germline V gene (reference sequence). The CDR3 has 14 amino acids. The V end was cut by 0 bases, the J end by 3 bases, with 9 bases between. CDR3 DNA: TGTGCCTGGAGTGTACTAGTTGGCAAAAACATTCAGTACTTC. Residues: CAWSVLVGKNIQYF.

The chain carries TRBV30 and TRBJ1-2; possible D gene TRBD1, 5 bases. The germline V and J ends were trimmed by 3 bases and 8 bases, with 13 bases remaining between them. The germline gives CDR1 GTSNPN, CDR2 SVGIG (reference sequence). The CDR3 runs 12 residues. This CDR3 is CAWSRELGGYTF. In DNA form, the CDR3 reads TGTGCCTGGAGCAGGGAATTGGGAGGCTACACCTTC. Filled out from reference TRBV30 and TRBJ1-2, the complete variable domain reads SQTIHQWPATLVQPVGSPLSLECTVEGTSNPNLYWYRQAAGRGLQLLFYSVGIGQISSEVPQNLSASRPQDRQFILSSKKLLLSDSGFYLCAWSRELGGYTFGSGTRLTVV.

Of note for this clone: Germline and junction disagree at one end, which may indicate a read error. The chain's CDR3 is CARSAGLQGWEQYF. Here the CDR3 DNA reads TGTGCCAGAAGTGCCGGATTACAGGGGTGGGAGCAGTACTTC. The rearrangement links TRBV2 to TRBJ2-7; the match to TRBD1 covers 7 bases. The CDR3 totals 14 residues. Looked up from germline, CDR1 is SNHLY and CDR2 is FYNNEI.

This chain joins TRBV4-1 and TRBJ1-2; 7 positions agree with TRBD1. CDR1 is MGHRA and CDR2 is YSYEKL in the germline V gene. This CDR3 is built from 16 residues. Trimming at V came to 1 base and at J to 6 bases, leaving 11 bases not matched to a gene. The CDR3 DNA is TGCGCCAGCAGCCAAGTCCTGGACAGGCCGTTGAATGGCTACACCTTC. Its translation is CASSQVLDRPLNGYTF.

The chain joins TRBV28 to TRBJ1-5, with no clear D. CDR3 size: 17 residues. Germline V CDR1 and CDR2: MDHEN, SYDVKM. V was cut by 2 bases and J by 3 bases, with 17 bases left in between. CDR3: CASSLGGQALINQPQHF. The CDR3 nucleotides are TGTGCCAGCAGTTTAGGTGGGCAGGCGTTGATCAATCAGCCCCAGCATTTT.

CDR3 bases: TGTGCCAGCAGCTTCAGGGGCGAGCAGTACTTC. It is translated as CASSFRGEQYF. This chain links TRBV5-5 with TRBJ2-7, with D possibly matching TRBD1 (6 bases). There are 11 residues in the CDR3. Deletions cut 2 bases from V and 6 bases from J, with 6 bases between. Germline CDR1 reads SGHKS; CDR2 reads YYEKEE (reference sequence).

This chain uses TRBV2 with TRBJ1-1; D is ambiguous. With 6 bases removed from V and 2 bases from J, the gap between germline ends came to 7 bases. This CDR3 region has 12 residues. In germline, CDR1 is SNHLY, CDR2 FYNNEI. In nucleotides, the CDR3 is TGTGCCAGCAGGAGGGTTAACACTGAAGCTTTCTTT. It is translated as CASRRVNTEAFF.

CDR3 nucleotide sequence: TGTGCCTGGACCCCCCGAGGGGAGACCCAGTACTTC. This encodes CAWTPRGETQYF. The chain uses TRBV30 and TRBJ2-5, with D possibly matching TRBD2 (5 bases). The CDR3 is made up of 12 amino acids. Per germline, CDR1 GTSNPN and CDR2 SVGIG (reference sequence). V lost 4 bases to trimming and J lost 5 bases, with 11 bases between them.

This sequence joins TRBV19 and TRBJ1-5; the match to TRBD1 covers 8 bases. CDR1 is LNHDA, CDR2 SQIVND, per germline (reference sequence). The ends lost 5 bases at V and 6 bases at J; junction bases unmatched: 6. This CDR3 is built from 14 residues. CDR3 loop: CASSLKTGGQPQHF. The CDR3 nucleotides are TGTGCCAGTAGTTTAAAAACAGGGGGTCAGCCCCAGCATTTT.

The rearrangement joins TRBV11-3 to TRBJ2-3; 7 nucleotides line up with TRBD1. Trimming cost V 5 bases and J 2 bases; bases outside gene matches: 10. The CDR3 spans 16 residues. From germline, CDR1 is SGHNT and CDR2 YENEEA. The CDR3 spells CASSTDRDPYTDTQYF. The CDR3, as DNA: TGTGCCAGCAGCACCGACAGGGATCCCTACACAGATACGCAGTATTTT.